This TCR beta chain came from a study of cytotoxic CD8 clonotypes in ibrutinib-treated CLL. In the study overall: In all, roughly 11 patients were relapsed/refractory, about 15 were treatment-naive and about 17 were IGHV unmutated.

Clones were read by immunoSEQ multiplex PCR, and TCRdb kept only the in-frame ones, dropping some. The sample consists of more than 200,000 clones, about three quarters of them appearing once. The specimen comprised PBMCs, sampled after 12 months of ibrutinib treatment. This receptor was obtained from a human donor with chronic lymphocytic leukemia.

The CDR3, as DNA: TGTGCCTGGTCGCCGGGATCCGACTACGAGCAGTACTTC. This encodes CAWSPGSDYEQYF. V gene TRBV30 combines with J gene TRBJ2-7; D possibly corresponds to TRBD2 (5 bases). Trimming stripped 5 bases from V and 3 bases from J, with 14 bases between. The CDR3 consists of 13 residues. Germline lookup yields CDR1 GTSNPN and CDR2 SVGIG (reference sequence).